The source of this T cell receptor beta chain is a study of CD8 T cells in ankylosing spondylitis. General observations from the study: Matched ankylosing spondylitis synovial fluid reportedly contained a significantly enriched population of disease-linked clones. Earlier literature documents some of the motif variants in reactive arthritis synovial fluid and blood. Seemingly characteristic of ankylosing spondylitis blood was a TCR beta motif consisting of 7 or 8 highly homologous variants.

Molecular-barcoded quantitative 5'-RACE produced these TCR beta libraries. TCRdb re-called the 5' RACE reads with MiXCR, one entry per CDR3 protein. The sample carries about 130,000 distinct CDR3 sequences, around 13% recorded once. This clonotype was seen ten or more times. Its antigen is still unknown. The ends were cut back, 6 bases at V and 6 bases at J, with 18 bases in the middle. This CDR3 spans 16 amino acids. CDR1 SGHTA and CDR2 FQGNSA come from the germline V gene. J is TRBJ1-6 and V is TRBV7-2; no reliable D call. Sequencing input: blood, either unsorted or a sorted T cell fraction (not recorded which). This sequence was found in a female donor with ankylosing spondylitis or in good health (not recorded which). The CDR3 reads CASSESFRVLNSPLHF. As DNA, the CDR3 is TGTGCCAGCAGTGAGTCCTTCCGGGTGCTTAATTCACCCCTCCACTTT.